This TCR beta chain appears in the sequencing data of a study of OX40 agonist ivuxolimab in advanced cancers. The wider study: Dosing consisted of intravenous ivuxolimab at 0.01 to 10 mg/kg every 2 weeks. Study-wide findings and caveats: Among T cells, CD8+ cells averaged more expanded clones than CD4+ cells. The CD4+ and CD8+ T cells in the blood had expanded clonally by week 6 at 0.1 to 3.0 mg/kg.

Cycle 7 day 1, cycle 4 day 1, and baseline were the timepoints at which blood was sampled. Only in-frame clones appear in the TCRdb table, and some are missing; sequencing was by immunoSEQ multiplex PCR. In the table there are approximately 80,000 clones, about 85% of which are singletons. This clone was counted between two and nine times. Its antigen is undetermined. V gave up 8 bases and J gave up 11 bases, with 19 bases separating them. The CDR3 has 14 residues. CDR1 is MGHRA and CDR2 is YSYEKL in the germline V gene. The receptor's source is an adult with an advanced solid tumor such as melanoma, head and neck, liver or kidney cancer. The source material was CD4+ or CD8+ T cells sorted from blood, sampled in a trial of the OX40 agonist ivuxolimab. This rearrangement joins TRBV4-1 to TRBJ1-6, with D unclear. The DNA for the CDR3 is TGCGCCAGCCGAAGCCCCCGGGGTTTGGCACCCCTCCACTTT. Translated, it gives CASRSPRGLAPLHF.